The 24 T cell receptor beta chains listed next were all sequenced from one sample in a study of blood T cell repertoires in COVID-19. Sequencing used immunoSEQ multiplex PCR; TCRdb keeps in-frame clones, though not all of them. The sample has approximately 210,000 clones; 81% are singletons. Sequencing was done on a sample of PBMCs or T cells enriched from blood (not recorded which). All receptors come from a woman aged 50 to 65 with acute COVID-19.

The chain couples TRBV7-9 to TRBJ2-7, with TRBD1 matching over 9 bases. CDR3 length: 14 residues. Germline V gives CDR1 SEHNR, CDR2 FQNEAQ (reference sequence). V gave up 5 bases and J gave up 2 bases; unmatched junction bases: 4. The CDR3 protein is CASSPGQGPYEQYF. Written as DNA, the CDR3 is TGTGCCAGCAGCCCGGGACAGGGTCCCTACGAGCAGTACTTC.

V usage is TRBV11-1 and J usage is TRBJ2-2, with a possible D match to TRBD1 (7 bases). Germline V lookup: CDR1 SGHAT, CDR2 FQDESV (reference sequence). This CDR3 is built from 15 residues. V was shortened by 5 bases and J by 10 bases, with 20 bases between the two germline ends. CDR3 region: CASSQGDWPFEELFF. The CDR3 DNA follows: TGTGCCAGCAGCCAGGGGGACTGGCCTTTCGAGGAGCTGTTTTTT.

The genes are TRBV19 and TRBJ1-6, with 9 bases aligning to TRBD1. This CDR3 is 14 amino acids long. Germline CDR1 is LNHDA and CDR2 is SQIVND (reference sequence). With V trimmed by 5 bases and J by 10 bases, 6 bases remained unmatched. In DNA form, the CDR3 reads TGTGCCAGTAGTTCGGGACAGGGATGGTCACCCCTCCACTTT. Translation gives CASSSGQGWSPLHF.

The rearrangement links TRBV5-1 to TRBJ1-5, with 7 bases aligning to TRBD1. V was pared by 0 bases and J by 5 bases, with 5 bases of the junction left unmatched. The CDR3 consists of 15 residues. Germline CDR1 is SGHRS and CDR2 is YFSETQ. The CDR3 DNA reads as TGCGCCAGCAGCTTGGGCGGGGACAGTTATCAGCCCCAGCATTTT. This translates into CASSLGGDSYQPQHF.

The chain is built from TRBV11-2 and TRBJ2-1, with 9 nucleotides matching TRBD2. Germline assignment: CDR1 SGHAT and CDR2 FQNNGV. CDR3 length equals 14 residues. V shed 2 bases, J shed 9 bases, and the junction held 5 bases outside the gene matches. This chain's CDR3 is CASSLQAGGAEQFF. DNA of the CDR3: TGTGCCAGCAGCTTACAGGCGGGAGGGGCTGAGCAGTTCTTC.

The chain joins TRBV9 to TRBJ2-3; 8 bases fit TRBD2. Losses at the gene ends were 4 bases for V and 8 bases for J; bases not matched to a gene: 12. Germline values: CDR1 SGDLS, CDR2 YYNGEE. CDR3 length: 15 amino acids. The CDR3 DNA sequence: TGTGCCAGCAGCTCAGCGGGGGAGCCGGCGGGTACGCAGTATTTT. This gives the protein CASSSAGEPAGTQYF.

The chain carries TRBV19 and TRBJ2-1; 10 nucleotides match TRBD1. Germline CDR1 is LNHDA and CDR2 is SQIVND (reference sequence). The CDR3 length is 14 residues. V was pared by 6 bases and J by 4 bases, with 3 bases of the junction left unmatched. CDR3 residues: CASSPGQGYNEQFF. The DNA of the CDR3 is TGTGCCAGTAGCCCGGGACAGGGGTACAATGAGCAGTTCTTC. The full variable domain, rest sourced from reference TRBV19 and TRBJ2-1, is DGGITQSPKYLFRKEGQNVTLSCEQNLNHDAMYWYRQDPGQGLRLIYYSQIVNDFQKGDIAEGYSVSREKKESFPLTVTSAQKNPTAFYLCASSPGQGYNEQFFGPGTRLTVL.

A remark on this clone: Other DNA sequences in the sample encode the same CDR3. CDR3 sequence (DNA): TGCGCCAGCAGCTTGGGACAGGGGGGCACAGATACGCAGTATTTT. Translating it yields CASSLGQGGTDTQYF. The chain links TRBV5-1 to TRBJ2-3, with 9 bases identical to TRBD1. CDR1 is SGHRS and CDR2 is YFSETQ in the germline V gene. The CDR3 is made up of 15 amino acids. V was clipped by 0 bases and J by 1 base; unmatched bases: 0.

The chain carries TRBV2 and TRBJ1-5; 8 bases align to TRBD1. Germline lookup yields CDR1 SNHLY and CDR2 FYNNEI. The CDR3 is made up of 15 amino acids. With 2 bases clipped from V and 9 bases from J, the junction kept 9 bases outside the gene matches. CDR3 sequence (DNA): TGTGCCAGCAGTGAATGGCAGGGGGCGATTGGGCCCCAGCATTTT. Residues: CASSEWQGAIGPQHF.

This CDR3 is CASSIWGRQGSPDTQYF. For the CDR3, the DNA is TGTGCCAGTAGTATTTGGGGGAGACAGGGGAGCCCAGATACGCAGTATTTT. This rearrangement joins TRBV19 to TRBJ2-3; TRBD1 matches at 8 bases. The CDR3 consists of 17 residues. The germline gives CDR1 LNHDA, CDR2 SQIVND (reference sequence). Losses at the gene ends were 3 bases for V and 4 bases for J; bases not matched to a gene: 12.

V usage is TRBV28 and J usage is TRBJ1-1, with D maybe TRBD1 (5 bases). Germline lookup yields CDR1 MDHEN and CDR2 SYDVKM. V was trimmed by 2 bases and J by 2 bases, leaving 9 bases between them. There are 14 residues in the CDR3. CDR3 residues: CASSLRWGNTEAFF. CDR3 sequence (DNA): TGTGCCAGCAGTTTAAGATGGGGCAACACTGAAGCTTTCTTT.

CDR3 in amino acids: CASSLSGGRNTIYF. As DNA, the CDR3 is TGTGCCAGCAGTTTATCCGGGGGTCGCAACACCATATATTTT. The chain combines TRBV28 with TRBJ1-3, with D possibly being TRBD1 (5 bases). V was trimmed by 1 base and J by 7 bases, leaving 11 bases between them. Germline V gives CDR1 MDHEN, CDR2 SYDVKM. This CDR3 is 14 amino acids long.

This chain joins TRBV5-5 and TRBJ2-1; TRBD2 aligns across 9 bases. CDR1 is SGHKS and CDR2 is YYEKEE in the germline V gene (reference sequence). CDR3 length equals 16 residues. The V segment lost 0 bases and the J segment 8 bases; nucleotides outside the gene matches: 9. The DNA for the CDR3 is TGTGCCAGCAGCTTGGCCCCTAGCGGGACAGTCTATGAGCAGTTCTTC. This gives the protein CASSLAPSGTVYEQFF.

The V and J genes are TRBV29-1 and TRBJ2-2; 12 positions agree with TRBD2. Germline CDR1 reads SQVTM; CDR2 reads ANQGSEA. The CDR3 has 14 residues. V trimming: 2 bases; J trimming: 6 bases; junction bases outside the gene matches: 1. In DNA form, the CDR3 reads TGCAGCGTTGAAACTAGCGGGAGGTCCGGGGAGCTGTTTTTT. Translated: CSVETSGRSGELFF.

The chain has TRBV28 and TRBJ1-4, with D maybe TRBD1 (6 bases). Germline V lookup: CDR1 MDHEN, CDR2 SYDVKM. Deletions cut 7 bases from V and 8 bases from J, with 17 bases between. The CDR3 is 14 amino acids. The CDR3 region has the DNA TGTGCCAGCACCAACAGGGTGGGCCGGGAAAAACTGTTTTTT. This gives the protein CASTNRVGREKLFF.

The chain has TRBV28 and TRBJ2-4, with 8 bases lining up with TRBD1. V dropped 6 bases and J dropped 5; count of bases not matched to a gene: 3. This CDR3 is 13 amino acids long. The germline CDR1 and CDR2 sequences are MDHEN and SYDVKM. CDR3: CASRSGGENIQYF. CDR3 nucleotides: TGTGCCAGCAGATCAGGGGGCGAAAACATTCAGTACTTC. Combining the CDR3 with reference TRBV28 and TRBJ2-4 gives the whole variable domain DVKVTQSSRYLVKRTGEKVFLECVQDMDHENMFWYRQDPGLGLRLIYFSYDVKMKEKGDIPEGYSVSREKKERFSLILESASTNQTSMYLCASRSGGENIQYFGAGTRLSVL.

The chain couples TRBV14 to TRBJ2-7, with a tentative D call TRBD1 (6 bases). Germline lookup yields CDR1 SGHDN and CDR2 FVKESK. CDR3 length: 14 residues. V was cut by 4 bases and J by 6 bases, with 16 bases left in between. Here the CDR3 reads CASSPQTGNSEQYF. In DNA form, the CDR3 reads TGTGCCAGCAGCCCACAAACAGGGAACTCCGAGCAGTACTTC.

This chain uses TRBV28 with TRBJ1-2, with TRBD1 identical over 8 bases. The CDR3 is 16 residues long. J lost 2 bases, V lost 8 bases, and 13 bases had no gene match. Germline V CDR1 and CDR2: MDHEN, SYDVKM. The DNA for the CDR3 is TGTGCCAGCCAATCGACAGGGGACACTTTAAACTATGGCTACACCTTC. The encoded protein is CASQSTGDTLNYGYTF.

V is TRBV6-7 and J is TRBJ1-2, with D unclear. TRBV6-7 is classed as an ORF, of uncertain function. This CDR3 has 11 residues. V was trimmed by 6 bases and J by 4 bases, leaving 6 bases between them. CDR3 coding DNA: TGTGCCAGCAGAACGGGCTATGGCTACACCTTC. Its translation: CASRTGYGYTF.

The chain links TRBV2 to TRBJ2-1, with TRBD2 matching over 8 bases. J gave up 7 bases and V 4 bases, and 12 bases lay outside the gene matches. Per the germline V gene, CDR1 is SNHLY and CDR2 is FYNNEI. CDR3 size: 16 residues. CDR3 sequence (DNA): TGTGCCAGCAGTGCAACTACTAGCGGTTGGGCTAATGAGCAGTTCTTC. It codes for CASSATTSGWANEQFF.

The V gene is TRBV20-1, the J gene TRBJ1-1; D remains unclear. There are 11 residues in the CDR3. Deletions cut 3 bases from V and 8 bases from J, with 10 bases between. Germline assignment: CDR1 DFQATT and CDR2 SNEGSKA (reference sequence). CDR3 DNA sequence: TGCAGTGCTAGCGGCCGGGGAGAAGCTTTCTTT. Translated: CSASGRGEAFF.

The rearrangement uses TRBV7-9 and TRBJ2-3, with 9 bases aligning to TRBD2. Per germline, CDR1 SEHNR and CDR2 FQNEAQ (reference sequence). V gave up 1 base and J gave up 2 bases; unmatched junction bases: 4. The CDR3 is 16 residues long. The CDR3 here is CASSLGTSDSTDTQYF. In DNA form, the CDR3 reads TGTGCCAGCAGCTTAGGGACTAGCGATTCCACAGATACGCAGTATTTT.

The rearrangement links TRBV6-4 to TRBJ1-3, with a possible D match to TRBD1 (6 bases). The CDR3 totals 15 residues. Germline V lookup: CDR1 MRHNA, CDR2 SNTAGT. With 2 bases removed from V and 2 bases from J, the gap between germline ends came to 10 bases. The CDR3 loop is CASSDPQGAGNTIYF. CDR3 nucleotide sequence: TGTGCCAGCAGTGACCCACAGGGAGCTGGAAACACCATATATTTT.

This clone showed up just once. The V gene is TRBV5-1, the J gene TRBJ2-5; TRBD2 matches at 9 bases. CDR1 SGHRS and CDR2 YFSETQ come from the germline V gene. Losses at the gene ends were 4 bases for V and 5 bases for J; bases not matched to a gene: 9. The CDR3 is 15 amino acids. The CDR3 loop reads CASSRLREGRETQYF. In nucleotides, the CDR3 is TGCGCCAGCAGCCGATTGCGGGAGGGCCGGGAGACCCAGTACTTC. Full variable domain (outside the CDR3, taken from reference TRBV5-1 and TRBJ2-5): KAGVTQTPRYLIKTRGQQVTLSCSPISGHRSVSWYQQTPGQGLQFLFEYFSETQRNKGNFPGRFSGRQFSNSRSEMNVSTLELGDSALYLCASSRLREGRETQYFGPGTRLLVL.